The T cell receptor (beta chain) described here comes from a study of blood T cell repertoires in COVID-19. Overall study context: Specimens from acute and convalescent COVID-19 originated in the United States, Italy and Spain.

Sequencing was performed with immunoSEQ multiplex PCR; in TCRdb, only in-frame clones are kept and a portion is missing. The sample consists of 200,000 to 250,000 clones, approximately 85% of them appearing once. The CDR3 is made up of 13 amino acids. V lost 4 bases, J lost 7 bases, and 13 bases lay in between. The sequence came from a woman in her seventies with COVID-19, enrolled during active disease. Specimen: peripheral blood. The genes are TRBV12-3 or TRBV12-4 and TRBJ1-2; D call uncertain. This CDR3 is CASSSQEASGYTF. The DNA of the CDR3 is TGTGCCAGCAGTTCGCAGGAGGCTAGTGGCTACACCTTC.